Listed below are T cell receptor beta chains from one sample, sequenced in a study of blood T cells in healthy people across ages. Via MiXCR, TCRdb re-called the 5' RACE reads, giving one row per CDR3 protein. Counted here are more than 550,000 distinct CDR3 sequences, about a fifth occurring once; the ten biggest clones make up 22%. Sequencing was carried out using blood. Receptors originate from a man between 65 and 85 years old in good health. Both conserved end residues are part of each CDR3. Fields, in order: CDR3 DNA, CDR3 protein, J gene, D gene, clone size, V gene. D genes are given only for firm matches. The size field is filled for only some rows; it gives once, few, many or a size class.

CDR3 DNA: TGTGCCAGCAGCCGTAGCGGGAGGGCCGGAACAGATACGCAGTATTTT
CDR3 protein: CASSRSGRAGTDTQYF
J gene: TRBJ2-3
D gene: TRBD2
clone size: few
V gene: TRBV11-2

CDR3 DNA: TGTGCCATCAGTGCAAGCGGGAGTTTGGATGAGCAGTTCTTC
CDR3 protein: CAISASGSLDEQFF
J gene: TRBJ2-1
D gene: TRBD2
clone size: many
V gene: TRBV10-3

CDR3 DNA: TGTGCCAGCAGTTTATGGGGACTAGCGGCGCGGGACGAGCAGTACTTC
CDR3 protein: CASSLWGLAARDEQYF
J gene: TRBJ2-7
D gene: TRBD2
clone size: -
V gene: TRBV28

CDR3 DNA: TGTGCCAGCAGCCAATCCCTCGGAGGGACTAGCCAGGATCAGCAGTTCTTC
CDR3 protein: CASSQSLGGTSQDQQFF
J gene: TRBJ2-1
D gene: TRBD2
clone size: -
V gene: TRBV3-1

CDR3 DNA: TGTGCCAGCAGGCTAGCGGGGGCCCATGAGCAGTTCTTC
CDR3 protein: CASRLAGAHEQFF
J gene: TRBJ2-1
D gene: TRBD2
clone size: -
V gene: TRBV5-8

CDR3 DNA: TGTGCCAGCAGTTCAGTTTCGACAGGGTTTAACTATGGCTACACCTTC
CDR3 protein: CASSSVSTGFNYGYTF
J gene: TRBJ1-2
D gene: TRBD1
clone size: few
V gene: TRBV6-5

CDR3 DNA: TGTGCCAGCTCACCTGACTCCATCAATGAGCAGTTCTTC
CDR3 protein: CASSPDSINEQFF
J gene: TRBJ2-1
D gene: -
clone size: -
V gene: TRBV18

CDR3 DNA: TGCGCCAGCAGTCAATCTGCTAGTATCGTCTACGAGCAGTACTTC
CDR3 protein: CASSQSASIVYEQYF
J gene: TRBJ2-7
D gene: -
clone size: -
V gene: TRBV23-1

CDR3 DNA: TGTGCCAGCAGTGACTCTACTAGCGGGGGGGCCGATACGCAGTATTTT
CDR3 protein: CASSDSTSGGADTQYF
J gene: TRBJ2-3
D gene: TRBD2
clone size: -
V gene: TRBV6-4

CDR3 DNA: TGTGCCTCACAGGGTAATCAGCCCCAGCATTTT
CDR3 protein: CASQGNQPQHF
J gene: TRBJ1-5
D gene: -
clone size: -
V gene: TRBV10-3

CDR3 DNA: TGTGCCATCAGTGATAGTACGCGACAAAAGTACTTC
CDR3 protein: CAISDSTRQKYF
J gene: TRBJ2-7
D gene: -
clone size: -
V gene: TRBV10-3

CDR3 DNA: TGTGCCAGCAGGGAGGCAGGCACTAACTATGGCTACACCTTC
CDR3 protein: CASREAGTNYGYTF
J gene: TRBJ1-2
D gene: -
clone size: few
V gene: TRBV27

CDR3 DNA: TGTGCCAGCAGTTTAGGGTCGGGGGCCAGTACAATGTTGCAGTTCTTC
CDR3 protein: CASSLGSGASTMLQFF
J gene: TRBJ2-1
D gene: -
clone size: -
V gene: TRBV12-3/TRBV12-4

CDR3 DNA: TGCAGTGCTAGGCCCCTAAGGGCTAGCGAGACCACAGATACGCAGTATTTT
CDR3 protein: CSARPLRASETTDTQYF
J gene: TRBJ2-3
D gene: -
clone size: few
V gene: TRBV20-1

CDR3 DNA: TGTGCCATCAGGCTAGACAGCCAAGAGACCCAGTACTTC
CDR3 protein: CAIRLDSQETQYF
J gene: TRBJ2-5
D gene: -
clone size: many
V gene: TRBV10-3

CDR3 DNA: TGTGCCAGCAGGCCCGGGACCGGCCGCGATCAGCCCCAGCATTTT
CDR3 protein: CASRPGTGRDQPQHF
J gene: TRBJ1-5
D gene: -
clone size: few
V gene: TRBV6-1

CDR3 DNA: TGCAGCAACATCGGGGGCAACCTACGAGAAGAGCAGTTCTTC
CDR3 protein: CSNIGGNLREEQFF
J gene: TRBJ2-1
D gene: -
clone size: few
V gene: TRBV29-1

CDR3 DNA: TGTGCCAGCTCACATGGACCGGCTGACGAGCAGTACTTC
CDR3 protein: CASSHGPADEQYF
J gene: TRBJ2-7
D gene: -
clone size: -
V gene: TRBV18

CDR3 DNA: TGTGCCAGCAGCTTGGAGTTGGGTGGGGTCACTGAAGCTTTCTTT
CDR3 protein: CASSLELGGVTEAFF
J gene: TRBJ1-1
D gene: -
clone size: few
V gene: TRBV5-4

CDR3 DNA: TGTGCCAGCAGTTTCGGGACTAGGGACACAGATACGCAGTATTTT
CDR3 protein: CASSFGTRDTDTQYF
J gene: TRBJ2-3
D gene: TRBD2
clone size: few
V gene: TRBV27

CDR3 DNA: TGCGCCAGCAGCCAAGGTCTGCGGGAGGGATATGAGCAGTTCTTC
CDR3 protein: CASSQGLREGYEQFF
J gene: TRBJ2-1
D gene: TRBD2
clone size: few
V gene: TRBV4-1

CDR3 DNA: TGTGCCAGTAGTATGGGTCCGAACACCGGGGAGCTGTTTTTT
CDR3 protein: CASSMGPNTGELFF
J gene: TRBJ2-2
D gene: -
clone size: few
V gene: TRBV19

CDR3 DNA: TGCAGCGTTGAAAGGAGAAGGGACCGCGGCGGCTACACCTTC
CDR3 protein: CSVERRRDRGGYTF
J gene: TRBJ1-2
D gene: -
clone size: few
V gene: TRBV29-1

CDR3 DNA: TGCAGTGCTAGCTGGGCCTCCCCTGGCGAGCAGTACTTC
CDR3 protein: CSASWASPGEQYF
J gene: TRBJ2-7
D gene: -
clone size: -
V gene: TRBV20-1

CDR3 DNA: TGCAGTGCTACCGGGGGGCCGGAGTACAATGAGCAGTTCTTC
CDR3 protein: CSATGGPEYNEQFF
J gene: TRBJ2-1
D gene: -
clone size: -
V gene: TRBV20-1

CDR3 DNA: TGTGCCAGCAGTTTAGCGAGGGCAGGGGATTCACCCCTCCACTTT
CDR3 protein: CASSLARAGDSPLHF
J gene: TRBJ1-6
D gene: -
clone size: few
V gene: TRBV12-3/TRBV12-4

CDR3 DNA: TGTGCCAGCAGCTTAGCGCTAGCGGGGGGCAACAATGAGCAGTTCTTC
CDR3 protein: CASSLALAGGNNEQFF
J gene: TRBJ2-1
D gene: TRBD2
clone size: -
V gene: TRBV7-2

CDR3 DNA: TGTGCCAGCAGCGTAGTGGGACTAGCGGGAACACACCGAGATGAGCAGTTCTTC
CDR3 protein: CASSVVGLAGTHRDEQFF
J gene: TRBJ2-1
D gene: TRBD2
clone size: few
V gene: TRBV9

CDR3 DNA: TGTGCCCATGAAGGGAACACTGAAGCTTTCTTT
CDR3 protein: CAHEGNTEAFF
J gene: TRBJ1-1
D gene: -
clone size: -
V gene: TRBV7-9

CDR3 DNA: TGTGCCAGCTCACCATCAGGTATAGGCGAAAAACTGTTTTTT
CDR3 protein: CASSPSGIGEKLFF
J gene: TRBJ1-4
D gene: -
clone size: -
V gene: TRBV18

CDR3 DNA: TGCAGTGCGGCACTAGCCCCTAGCGATGAGCAGTTCTTC
CDR3 protein: CSAALAPSDEQFF
J gene: TRBJ2-1
D gene: -
clone size: -
V gene: TRBV20-1

CDR3 DNA: TGTGCCAGCAGTTCGGGGGGGAGGCAGTTCTTC
CDR3 protein: CASSSGGRQFF
J gene: TRBJ2-1
D gene: TRBD2
clone size: few
V gene: TRBV12-3/TRBV12-4

CDR3 DNA: TGTGCCAGCAGCTCCGGGACTCTCGGAACAGATACGCAGTATTTT
CDR3 protein: CASSSGTLGTDTQYF
J gene: TRBJ2-3
D gene: -
clone size: few
V gene: TRBV7-2

CDR3 DNA: TGTGCCAGCAGCTTAGATTTCGGGGGGGCCGGCACCGGGGAGCTGTTTTTT
CDR3 protein: CASSLDFGGAGTGELFF
J gene: TRBJ2-2
D gene: TRBD2
clone size: -
V gene: TRBV11-2

CDR3 DNA: TGCGCCAGCAGCTCTACCCCGGTAGGAGACCAGTACTTC
CDR3 protein: CASSSTPVGDQYF
J gene: TRBJ2-5
D gene: -
clone size: -
V gene: TRBV5-1

CDR3 DNA: TGCAGTGCCCCAAGGGAAAACAATCAGCCCCAGCATTTT
CDR3 protein: CSAPRENNQPQHF
J gene: TRBJ1-5
D gene: -
clone size: few
V gene: TRBV20-1

CDR3 DNA: TGCGCCAGCAGCTCCAGACAGTCCCCCACTGAAGCTTTCTTT
CDR3 protein: CASSSRQSPTEAFF
J gene: TRBJ1-1
D gene: -
clone size: -
V gene: TRBV5-1

CDR3 DNA: TGTGCCAGCAGCGCACCTAGCGGGAGTTTAGATACGCAGTATTTT
CDR3 protein: CASSAPSGSLDTQYF
J gene: TRBJ2-3
D gene: TRBD2
clone size: few
V gene: TRBV13

CDR3 DNA: TGTGCCAGTTCACTAGCGGTTGGCGAGCAGTTCTTC
CDR3 protein: CASSLAVGEQFF
J gene: TRBJ2-1
D gene: TRBD2
clone size: few
V gene: TRBV7-2

CDR3 DNA: TGTGCCAGCGGTCAGGAGGCTGGACTAGTTGTAGACTTC
CDR3 protein: CASGQEAGLVVDF
J gene: TRBJ2-1
D gene: TRBD2
clone size: few
V gene: TRBV2

CDR3 DNA: TGTGCCAGCAGCTTAGCCCCGGGACAGGGGCTTCTTGGCTACACCTTC
CDR3 protein: CASSLAPGQGLLGYTF
J gene: TRBJ1-2
D gene: TRBD1
clone size: few
V gene: TRBV7-2

CDR3 DNA: TGTGCCAGCACCATGAATTCCTACGAGCAGTACTTC
CDR3 protein: CASTMNSYEQYF
J gene: TRBJ2-7
D gene: -
clone size: -
V gene: TRBV6-2/TRBV6-3

CDR3 DNA: TGTGCCAGCAGCTTACAGGGCGTTGTAGATACGCAGTATTTT
CDR3 protein: CASSLQGVVDTQYF
J gene: TRBJ2-3
D gene: -
clone size: -
V gene: TRBV7-9

CDR3 DNA: TGCGCCAGCAGCTTGTGGGACACGAGCACAGATACGCAGTATTTT
CDR3 protein: CASSLWDTSTDTQYF
J gene: TRBJ2-3
D gene: -
clone size: many
V gene: TRBV5-1

CDR3 DNA: TGCAGTGCTAGGGAGGGGCCGATTCAGCCCCAGCATTTT
CDR3 protein: CSAREGPIQPQHF
J gene: TRBJ1-5
D gene: -
clone size: -
V gene: TRBV20-1

CDR3 DNA: TGTGCCAGCAGTGTCGGAGTTATACGGGCGAATGAAAAACTGTTTTTT
CDR3 protein: CASSVGVIRANEKLFF
J gene: TRBJ1-4
D gene: -
clone size: -
V gene: TRBV2

CDR3 DNA: TGCGCCAGCAGCATAAAAGGAACCGGGGAGCTGTTTTTT
CDR3 protein: CASSIKGTGELFF
J gene: TRBJ2-2
D gene: -
clone size: -
V gene: TRBV5-1

CDR3 DNA: TGTGCCAGCAGCTTAGGGGACATCCACACAGATACGCAGTATTTT
CDR3 protein: CASSLGDIHTDTQYF
J gene: TRBJ2-3
D gene: -
clone size: -
V gene: TRBV7-9

CDR3 DNA: TGTGCCAGCAGCTCCGGGACTAGCGACGCGGATACGCAGTATTTT
CDR3 protein: CASSSGTSDADTQYF
J gene: TRBJ2-3
D gene: TRBD2
clone size: -
V gene: TRBV5-5

CDR3 DNA: TGCAGTGCTAGGATCCCAAAGCGGGATACGCAGTATTTT
CDR3 protein: CSARIPKRDTQYF
J gene: TRBJ2-3
D gene: -
clone size: few
V gene: TRBV20-1

CDR3 DNA: TGTGCCAGCGGTAGCTCCGTGGTGGGGAGGGATGAGCAGTTCTTC
CDR3 protein: CASGSSVVGRDEQFF
J gene: TRBJ2-1
D gene: TRBD2
clone size: -
V gene: TRBV28

CDR3 DNA: TGTGCCAGCAGCCCGACCAACAGCATCACAGATACGCAGTATTTT
CDR3 protein: CASSPTNSITDTQYF
J gene: TRBJ2-3
D gene: -
clone size: few
V gene: TRBV6-6

CDR3 DNA: TGCAGTGCTAGTCTCCCGGGAGCCTATGGCTACACCTTC
CDR3 protein: CSASLPGAYGYTF
J gene: TRBJ1-2
D gene: -
clone size: -
V gene: TRBV20-1